The subject of this entry is one TCR beta chain. The record originates from a study of shared clonotypes between healthy human individuals. The CDR3 is 14 residues long. The germline V gene encodes CDR1 KGHSH and CDR2 LQKENI. Trimming shortened V by 4 bases and J by 8 bases, and 14 bases separated the two germline ends. Across several immunoSEQ plates, the genomic DNA of each subset was split evenly. This table comes from immunoSEQ multiplex PCR, and its TCRdb copy is limited to in-frame clones, with some not included. The sample records about 680,000 clones, about 74% being singletons. The source material was memory CD4+ T cells sorted from blood. Stated subset: CD45RA-negative fraction. The receptor's source is a woman aged 25 to 39 in good health. The chain recombines TRBV18 with TRBJ2-2, with TRBD2 as a possible D gene (5 bases). The CDR3 DNA reads TGTGCCAGCTCACTGCGGAGGCTTCCAGGGGAGCTGTTTTTT. Its protein is CASSLRRLPGELFF. Full variable domain (outside the CDR3, taken from reference TRBV18 and TRBJ2-2): NAGVMQNPRHLVRRRGQEARLRCSPMKGHSHVYWYRQLPEEGLKFMVYLQKENIIDESGMPKERFSAEFPKEGPSILRIQQVVRGDSAAYFCASSLRRLPGELFFGEGSRLTVL.